This TCR beta chain emerged from a study of blood T cell repertoires in COVID-19. CDR3 length: 15 amino acids. The germline gives CDR1 SGHNT, CDR2 YENEEA. Losses at the gene ends were 5 bases for V and 4 bases for J; bases not matched to a gene: 9. Assay: immunoSEQ multiplex PCR; the TCRdb copy retains only in-frame clones and omits some. The repertoire holds roughly 97,000 clones, with more than 75% as singletons. This clone showed up just a few times. The receptor was derived from a man aged 55 to 70 with acute or convalescent COVID-19. Specimen: peripheral blood. The rearrangement uses TRBV11-3 and TRBJ1-1, with TRBD1 identical over 8 bases. The CDR3 protein is CASSPRTGKSTEAFF. CDR3 nucleotides: TGTGCCAGCAGCCCTAGGACAGGGAAGTCCACTGAAGCTTTCTTT.